This T cell receptor (beta chain) is from a study of blood T cells in healthy people across ages. The V and J ends lost 5 bases and 5 bases respectively, with 11 bases between them. Per germline, CDR1 KGHDR and CDR2 SFDVKD. The CDR3 is 14 amino acids. Whenever a sample was processed, at least 6.5 million PBMCs were isolated. This clonotype occurred a few times. A second roughly 6 to 12 cycle PCR used barcoded and J-beta primers. One entry per CDR3 protein results from TCRdb running MiXCR on the 5' RACE reads. This sample has some 850,000 distinct CDR3 sequences, with around 25% found just once. The same sample was also studied in work on T cells of mothers and their children. As that report states: It was related mother-child pairs that showed slightly higher overlap than unrelated pairs, without reaching significance.

Sequencing used blood. The clonotype was recovered from a boy younger than 18 in good health. The gene calls are TRBV24-1 and TRBJ2-2; no firm D call. CDR3 amino acids: CATSGTETTGELFF. CDR3 coding DNA: TGTGCCACCAGTGGGACCGAGACAACCGGGGAGCTGTTTTTT.